Presented here are 26 T cell receptor beta chains from one specimen sequenced in a study of siplizumab effects on memory and regulatory T cells. Profiling relied on immunoSEQ multiplex PCR, and the TCRdb table lists in-frame clones only, not all of them. The sample yields about 75,000 clones, approximately 93% seen once. Sample: CD8+ T cells sorted from blood. The receptor set was obtained from a human donor in good health.

The chain uses TRBV5-1 and TRBJ2-2; the D gene is possibly TRBD2 (5 bases). The CDR3 runs 15 residues. Trimming pared 1 base from V and 8 bases from J, leaving 15 bases between. The germline CDR1 and CDR2 sequences are SGHRS and YFSETQ. The CDR3 spells CASSLYRTPGGELFF. The CDR3 DNA sequence: TGCGCCAGCAGCTTGTATCGGACTCCCGGAGGGGAGCTGTTTTTT. Complete variable domain (other parts from reference TRBV5-1 and TRBJ2-2): KAGVTQTPRYLIKTRGQQVTLSCSPISGHRSVSWYQQTPGQGLQFLFEYFSETQRNKGNFPGRFSGRQFSNSRSEMNVSTLELGDSALYLCASSLYRTPGGELFFGEGSRLTVL.

The chain couples TRBV7-9 to TRBJ1-1; D is unresolved. Germline V gene lookup returns CDR1 SEHNR and CDR2 FQNEAQ (reference sequence). The CDR3 sequence is 15 residues long. Between the trimmed V and J ends, which lost 3 bases and 1 base, there was a span of 12 bases. The CDR3: CASSFVTPSNTEAFF. The DNA of the CDR3 is TGTGCCAGCAGCTTTGTGACACCATCGAACACTGAAGCTTTCTTT.

This clone was found once. Written as DNA, the CDR3 is TGCGCCAGCAGCTTGGGCCTAATCGACAGTCGCAAAGAGACCCAGTACTTC. It is translated as CASSLGLIDSRKETQYF. This chain links TRBV5-1 with TRBJ2-5; D possibly corresponds to TRBD1 (5 bases). Germline V gene sequence: CDR1 SGHRS, CDR2 YFSETQ. Deletions cut 0 bases from V and 3 bases from J, with 18 bases between. This CDR3 contains 17 residues.

The CDR3 here is CAWRAGTGAIQPQHF. DNA for the CDR3: TGTGCCTGGAGAGCCGGGACAGGGGCTATCCAGCCCCAGCATTTT. The chain couples TRBV30 to TRBJ1-5, with 10 nucleotides matching TRBD1. V was clipped by 3 bases and J by 7 bases; unmatched bases: 9. There are 15 residues in the CDR3. Germline V CDR1 and CDR2: GTSNPN, SVGIG (reference sequence).

This chain joins TRBV28 and TRBJ2-7; 7 nucleotides align to TRBD1. V was pared by 5 bases and J by 2 bases, with 9 bases of the junction left unmatched. The CDR3 covers 15 residues. Germline V gene data show CDR1 as MDHEN and CDR2 as SYDVKM. CDR3 coding DNA: TGTGCCAGCAGTGCCCGGACAGGTTATACCTACGAGCAGTACTTC. Translation gives CASSARTGYTYEQYF.

The gene calls are TRBV9 and TRBJ2-2, with 10 bases that match TRBD2. This CDR3 comprises 17 residues. In germline, CDR1 is SGDLS, CDR2 YYNGEE. Losses at the gene ends were 3 bases for V and 2 bases for J; bases not matched to a gene: 7. CDR3 protein: CASSAPRTSGNTGELFF. Here the CDR3 DNA reads TGTGCCAGCAGCGCTCCTCGGACTAGCGGAAACACCGGGGAGCTGTTTTTT.

Comments on this clone: The same CDR3 also results from other DNA sequences found in this sample. The J gene is TRBJ1-5, the V gene TRBV27; no clear D gene. The V end lost 2 bases, the J end lost 4 bases, and 6 bases lay between the germline ends. The length of the CDR3 is 13 residues. The V gene's germline CDR1 is MNHEY and CDR2 SMNVEV (reference sequence). CDR3 nucleotides: TGTGCCAGCAGTTTAGGCGCGAATCAGCCCCAGCATTTT. As protein: CASSLGANQPQHF.

J is TRBJ2-7 and V is TRBV25-1; D gene uncertain. This CDR3 has 11 amino acids. The germline V gene encodes CDR1 MGHDK and CDR2 SYGVNS. V gave up 6 bases and J gave up 4 bases, with 7 bases separating them. The DNA for the CDR3 is TGTGCCAGCAGACTCCTATACGAGCAGTACTTC. It codes for CASRLLYEQYF.

This clone was counted a few times. The gene calls are TRBV2 and TRBJ2-1, with 9 bases lining up with TRBD2. CDR1 and CDR2 (germline): SNHLY, FYNNEI. With V trimmed by 10 bases and J by 5 bases, 9 bases remained unmatched. The CDR3 has 14 amino acids. DNA for the CDR3: TGTGCCACTACCCTAGCGGGGCGCCACAATGAGCAGTTCTTC. It is translated as CATTLAGRHNEQFF.

The V call is TRBV2, the J call TRBJ2-5; 13 bases are a match to TRBD2. The V gene end was trimmed by 3 bases and the J gene end by 4 bases; junction bases not matched to a gene: 8. The CDR3 is 17 residues long. CDR1 is SNHLY and CDR2 is FYNNEI in the germline V gene. The CDR3, as DNA: TGTGCCAGCAGTGATCCGGGGGGACTAGCGGGGTTAGAGACCCAGTACTTC. Its translation is CASSDPGGLAGLETQYF.

V and J are TRBV9 and TRBJ2-5; a possible D gene is TRBD2 (6 bases). Deletions cut 0 bases from V and 2 bases from J, with 11 bases between. Germline V gene sequence: CDR1 SGDLS, CDR2 YYNGEE. The CDR3 runs to 15 residues. This CDR3 reads CASSVGGGVQETQYF. The CDR3 DNA is TGTGCCAGCAGCGTAGGGGGCGGGGTGCAAGAGACCCAGTACTTC.

This clone was seen only a few times. At the DNA level, this CDR3 is encoded by other sequences in the same sample as well. J is TRBJ2-7 and V is TRBV5-1, with D maybe TRBD1 (5 bases). Trimming removed 0 bases at V and 5 bases at J, with 6 bases between. The CDR3 runs 12 residues. Germline CDR1 and CDR2: SGHRS and YFSETQ. CDR3: CASSLAGHEQYF. Here the CDR3 DNA reads TGCGCCAGCAGCTTGGCAGGGCACGAGCAGTACTTC.

In this sample, this clone turned up once. J is TRBJ2-7 and V is TRBV9, with 8 bases matching TRBD1. The CDR3 loop spans 13 amino acids. Germline lookup yields CDR1 SGDLS and CDR2 YYNGEE. Trimming took 4 bases from V and 5 from J; bases not matched to a gene: 5. The CDR3 loop is CASSPWTGNEQYF. In DNA, the CDR3 is TGTGCCAGCAGCCCCTGGACAGGGAACGAGCAGTACTTC.

The chain combines TRBV9 with TRBJ1-2; maybe TRBD1 (6 bases). V was pared by 7 bases and J by 6 bases, with 16 bases between. Germline V gene sequence: CDR1 SGDLS, CDR2 YYNGEE. The CDR3 loop spans 13 amino acids. The CDR3 region is CASYSPGTHGYTF. The CDR3 DNA sequence: TGTGCCAGCTACAGTCCCGGGACACATGGCTACACCTTC.

The chain employs TRBV9 and TRBJ1-4; TRBD1 is a possible D gene (6 bases). V was pared by 4 bases and J by 8 bases, with 18 bases between. The CDR3 consists of 15 residues. Germline CDR1 SGDLS, CDR2 YYNGEE. CDR3 bases: TGTGCCAGCAGCTCGCGGACAGCGGACGGGGAAAAACTGTTTTTT. Its translation is CASSSRTADGEKLFF. Based on the CDR3 plus reference TRBV9 and TRBJ1-4, the full variable domain is DSGVTQTPKHLITATGQRVTLRCSPRSGDLSVYWYQQSLDQGLQFLIQYYNGEERAKGNILERFSAQQFPDLHSELNLSSLELGDSALYFCASSSRTADGEKLFFGSGTQLSVL.

The chain carries TRBV7-9 and TRBJ2-7; no clear D. Germline V CDR1 and CDR2: SEHNR, FQNEAQ (reference sequence). V was shortened by 5 bases and J by 4 bases, with 12 bases between the two germline ends. The CDR3 is 13 residues long. The CDR3, as DNA: TGTGCCAGCAGCCTAATTAGTTCGTACGAGCAGTACTTC. Protein product: CASSLISSYEQYF.

The V call is TRBV27, the J call TRBJ2-7, with a weak D call TRBD2 (5 bases). This CDR3 has 12 residues. Germline CDR1 MNHEY, CDR2 SMNVEV (reference sequence). V was shortened by 5 bases and J by 7 bases, with 12 bases between the two germline ends. In DNA form, the CDR3 reads TGTGCCAGCAGTCCCACGGGCGGGGAGCAGTACTTC. It codes for CASSPTGGEQYF.

This clone was seen a single time. The J gene is TRBJ1-5, the V gene TRBV19; no definite D call. Germline values: CDR1 LNHDA, CDR2 SQIVND (reference sequence). Trimming left V 5 bases short and J 2 bases short, with 16 bases between. CDR3 size: 16 residues. The DNA of the CDR3 is TGTGCCAGTAGTTTGACCTCGATGTCGGGCAATCAGCCCCAGCATTTT. Residues: CASSLTSMSGNQPQHF.

The chain joins TRBV28 to TRBJ1-5; TRBD1 is a possible D gene (5 bases). The CDR3 length is 14 residues. Trimming removed 4 bases from V and 0 bases from J, with 7 bases in between. Germline V gene lookup returns CDR1 MDHEN and CDR2 SYDVKM. For the CDR3, the DNA is TGTGCCAGCAGTTGGGGACCTAGCAATCAGCCCCAGCATTTT. Translating it yields CASSWGPSNQPQHF.

V gene TRBV19 combines with J gene TRBJ2-3; no firm D call. This CDR3 is built from 10 residues. V lost 11 bases and J 5 bases, leaving 8 bases between the germline ends. Germline V gives CDR1 LNHDA, CDR2 SQIVND (reference sequence). The CDR3 bases are TGTGCCCCTGTGGGAGATACGCAGTATTTT. Its protein is CAPVGDTQYF.

The rearrangement uses TRBV5-6 and TRBJ2-1; D perhaps matches TRBD2 (6 bases). V was cut by 3 bases and J by 9 bases, with 16 bases left in between. Per germline, CDR1 SGHDT and CDR2 YYEEEE. This CDR3 is built from 14 residues. DNA of the CDR3: TGTGCCAGCAGCTACTCCGGGACTTCGCGTGAGCAGTTCTTC. It translates to CASSYSGTSREQFF.

The chain couples TRBV11-2 to TRBJ2-3, with TRBD1 matching 7 bases. J gave up 6 bases and V 3 bases, and 3 bases lay outside the gene matches. This CDR3 is 13 amino acids long. The germline V gene encodes CDR1 SGHAT and CDR2 FQNNGV. The DNA of the CDR3 is TGTGCCAGCAGCTTTGAACAGGGGGATACGCAGTATTTT. This encodes CASSFEQGDTQYF.

This sequence joins TRBV5-6 and TRBJ2-1; D not resolved. Germline V gene data show CDR1 as SGHDT and CDR2 as YYEEEE. Trimming removed 0 bases at V and 0 bases at J, with 10 bases between. The CDR3 loop spans 16 amino acids. The DNA for the CDR3 is TGTGCCAGCAGCTTGGGACTTTCGAGCTCCTACAATGAGCAGTTCTTC. This gives the protein CASSLGLSSSYNEQFF.

CDR3 DNA sequence: TGCAGCGTCAGCAGGGGGCGCGGGGAGCTGTTTTTT. Protein sequence: CSVSRGRGELFF. The chain couples TRBV29-1 to TRBJ2-2, with 8 positions matching TRBD1. CDR1 SQVTM and CDR2 ANQGSEA come from the germline V gene. The V gene end was trimmed by 6 bases and the J gene end by 7 bases; junction bases not matched to a gene: 4. There are 12 residues in the CDR3.

The V and J genes are TRBV29-1 and TRBJ2-7; 8 nucleotides match TRBD1. CDR1 SQVTM and CDR2 ANQGSEA come from the germline V gene. V lost 6 bases to trimming and J lost 6 bases; unmatched junction nucleotides: 4. CDR3 length: 11 residues. This CDR3 is CSVHGTGEQYF. The CDR3 nucleotides read TGCAGCGTCCATGGGACAGGCGAGCAGTACTTC.

In the case of this clone: The junction differs from germline at one of its ends, possibly a read error. This specimen includes other DNA sequences encoding the same CDR3. J is TRBJ1-2 and V is TRBV5-6; 7 nucleotides match TRBD1. The CDR3 has 14 amino acids. Germline lookup yields CDR1 SGHDT and CDR2 YYEEEE. CDR3 sequence reads: CASSQGTANYGYTF. For the CDR3, the DNA is TGCGCCAGCAGCCAAGGGACAGCTAACTATGGCTACACCTTC.